These 26 T cell receptor beta chains came from one sample sequenced in a study of CD8 T cells in Susac syndrome. RNA, at roughly 0.45 to 1 ug, was reverse transcribed with random hexamers. TCRdb used MiXCR to reprocess the immunoSEQ multiplex PCR reads, holding one entry per CDR3 protein. Among 350,000 to 550,000 distinct CDR3 sequences, more than 80% were seen once, and the ten largest hold about 0.12%. The sequenced material came from CD8+ T cells from PBMCs. The origin of the receptors is a human donor with multiple sclerosis.

The chain has TRBV13 and TRBJ1-2, with a possible D match to TRBD1 (5 bases). The germline V gene encodes CDR1 PRHDT and CDR2 FYEKMQ (reference sequence). CDR3 size: 11 residues. V lost 7 bases and J 11 bases, leaving 14 bases between the germline ends. The CDR3 nucleotides are TGTGCCAGCAACATGGGGGGAATTTACACCTTC. This translates into CASNMGGIYTF.

The genes are TRBV27 and TRBJ2-4; TRBD1 matches 8 bases. In germline, CDR1 is MNHEY, CDR2 SMNVEV (reference sequence). The CDR3 has 15 amino acids. V lost 5 bases and J lost 4; bases outside the gene matches: 7. CDR3 in DNA: TGTGCCAGCAGTCGGACAGGGTTTGGGAAAAACATTCAGTACTTC. Amino acids: CASSRTGFGKNIQYF.

The rearrangement joins TRBV7-9 to TRBJ2-5; TRBD2 might be the D (6 bases). Per germline, CDR1 SEHNR and CDR2 FQNEAQ (reference sequence). The CDR3 extends over 18 amino acids. The V end lost 7 bases, the J end lost 1 base, and 25 bases lay between the germline ends. The CDR3 loop reads CASIGGIAEYYLQETQYF. In DNA, the CDR3 is TGTGCCAGCATCGGAGGGATAGCGGAGTATTACCTCCAAGAGACCCAGTACTTC.

The rearrangement uses TRBV11-1 and TRBJ2-3, with D perhaps given as TRBD1 or TRBD2 (5 bases each). The CDR3 has 16 amino acids. The V gene's germline CDR1 is SGHAT and CDR2 FQDESV (reference sequence). V was cut by 3 bases and J by 0 bases, with 13 bases left in between. The CDR3 protein is CASSFLGEISTDTQYF. DNA of the CDR3: TGTGCCAGCAGCTTTCTAGGGGAGATAAGCACAGATACGCAGTATTTT.

The chain links TRBV5-1 to TRBJ2-7; perhaps TRBD1 as D (6 bases). Germline V lookup: CDR1 SGHRS, CDR2 YFSETQ. The CDR3 covers 14 residues. V gave up 0 bases and J gave up 5 bases, with 12 bases separating them. The CDR3: CASSLAPGQNEQYF. CDR3 coding DNA: TGCGCCAGCAGCTTGGCCCCAGGACAGAACGAGCAGTACTTC.

J is TRBJ1-2 and V is TRBV12-3 or TRBV12-4, with TRBD1 matching 7 bases. The junction had 14 bases not matched to a gene; V was cut back by 4 bases and J by 6 bases. The CDR3 is 16 amino acids. CDR3 sequence: CASSYGTGQFNDGYTF. As DNA, the CDR3 is TGTGCCAGCAGTTACGGTACGGGACAGTTTAATGATGGCTACACCTTC.

The V gene is TRBV5-1, the J gene TRBJ1-1; no reliable D call. The germline V and J ends were trimmed by 4 bases and 3 bases, with 16 bases remaining between them. The CDR3 runs 15 residues. Germline CDR1 SGHRS, CDR2 YFSETQ. The CDR3 nucleotides are TGCGCCAGCAGCCTATCAAGCGTAGGCTACACTGAAGCTTTCTTT. This encodes CASSLSSVGYTEAFF.

The chain couples TRBV21-1 to TRBJ1-2. TRBV21-1 is noted as a pseudogene. This CDR3 contains 15 residues. DNA of the CDR3: TGTGCCAGCAGGATGCCCAGGCCTACATCATATGGCTACACCTTC. Encoded protein: CASRMPRPTSYGYTF.

The table lists this clonotype with a count of one. The CDR3 protein is CASSEWGRQETQYF. CDR3 nucleotides: TGTGCCAGCAGTGAATGGGGGCGGCAAGAGACCCAGTACTTC. The genes are TRBV6-1 and TRBJ2-5; D may be TRBD1 (6 bases). The CDR3 extends over 14 amino acids. The germline V gene has CDR1 MNHNS and CDR2 SASEGT. The V end lost 2 bases, the J end lost 2 bases, and 9 bases lay between the germline ends.

In DNA form, the CDR3 reads TGCGCCAGCAGCCAAGGTGGTAACACCATATATTTT. Translating it yields CASSQGGNTIYF. The chain carries TRBV4-1 and TRBJ1-3; D is unclear. The germline gives CDR1 MGHRA, CDR2 YSYEKL. The germline V and J ends were trimmed by 1 base and 7 bases, with 5 bases remaining between them. This CDR3 is 12 amino acids long.

The chain has TRBV6-2 or TRBV6-3 and TRBJ2-2, with 9 bases matching TRBD2. The trim removed 0 bases at V and 6 bases at J, leaving 20 bases unmatched. Per the germline V gene, CDR1 is MNHEY and CDR2 is SVGEGT. This CDR3 comprises 21 residues. CDR3 sequence: CASSYSKGWRLAGPTSGELFF. The CDR3 DNA follows: TGTGCCAGCAGTTACTCGAAAGGCTGGCGTCTAGCGGGACCAACCTCCGGGGAGCTGTTTTTT.

The V and J genes are TRBV7-9 and TRBJ2-7; possible D gene TRBD2, 5 bases. V shed 5 bases and J shed 3 bases, with 11 bases lying between them. This CDR3 is 13 amino acids long. Germline CDR1 and CDR2: SEHNR and FQNEAQ (reference sequence). The CDR3 region is CASSSPGNYEQYF. The CDR3 DNA reads as TGTGCCAGCAGCAGTCCCGGGAACTACGAGCAGTACTTC.

This clonotype was seen more than once but under ten times. The genes are TRBV29-1 and TRBJ1-2; possibly TRBD1 for D (5 bases). Germline loops: CDR1 SQVTM, CDR2 ANQGSEA. Trimming took off 3 bases at V and 3 bases at J, with 8 bases between the two ends. The CDR3 runs to 12 residues. The CDR3 here is CSVEWGDYGYTF. The CDR3 DNA reads TGCAGCGTTGAGTGGGGGGACTATGGCTACACCTTC.

This chain links TRBV7-9 with TRBJ1-2; D possibly corresponds to TRBD1 (5 bases). This CDR3 region has 14 residues. Trimming removed 1 base from V and 3 bases from J, with 9 bases in between. The germline V gene has CDR1 SEHNR and CDR2 FQNEAQ (reference sequence). The CDR3 nucleotides read TGTGCCAGCAGCTTAGTGGGGCCAGACTATGGCTACACCTTC. Encoded protein: CASSLVGPDYGYTF.

This clonotype was counted once. The chain links TRBV5-4 to TRBJ2-3; D ambiguous. Germline CDR1 is SGHNT and CDR2 is YYREEE (reference sequence). This CDR3 is built from 15 residues. V dropped 0 bases and J dropped 5 bases, with 13 bases sitting between them. In nucleotides, the CDR3 is TGTGCCAGCAGCTTGGAGGCGGTCCGAAAAGATACGCAGTATTTT. Translated, it gives CASSLEAVRKDTQYF.

V gene TRBV9 combines with J gene TRBJ2-1, with D tentatively TRBD2 (5 bases). CDR3 length: 15 amino acids. Germline assignment: CDR1 SGDLS and CDR2 YYNGEE. V was clipped by 0 bases and J by 7 bases, with 14 bases between them. Here the CDR3 reads CASSVEVGAGNEQFF. CDR3 nucleotides: TGTGCCAGCAGCGTAGAGGTGGGAGCAGGTAATGAGCAGTTCTTC.

The chain employs TRBV7-2 and TRBJ2-1, with 9 bases aligning to TRBD1. The CDR3 loop spans 14 amino acids. Germline CDR1 SGHTA, CDR2 FQGNSA. J was trimmed by 4 bases and V by 7 bases; bases with no gene match: 5. The chain's CDR3 is CASTRTGDYNEQFF. As DNA, the CDR3 is TGTGCCAGCACCAGGACAGGGGATTACAATGAGCAGTTCTTC.

This rearrangement joins TRBV6-4 to TRBJ1-2; D may be TRBD1 (5 bases). CDR3 length equals 16 residues. The germline V gene encodes CDR1 MRHNA and CDR2 SNTAGT. V shed 2 bases and J shed 4 bases, with 17 bases lying between them. CDR3 coding DNA: TGTGCCAGCAGTGACGAGTATGGGGCCTCGTTCTATGGCTACACCTTC. Its translation: CASSDEYGASFYGYTF.

The J gene is TRBJ2-1, the V gene TRBV4-1; tentatively, D is TRBD2 (7 bases). Trimming removed 2 bases from V and 2 bases from J, with 13 bases in between. The CDR3 totals 16 residues. In germline, CDR1 is MGHRA, CDR2 YSYEKL. CDR3 sequence: CASSQMGGGAYNEQFF. CDR3 nucleotide sequence: TGCGCCAGCAGCCAAATGGGGGGGGGCGCCTACAATGAGCAGTTCTTC.

This chain links TRBV7-9 with TRBJ2-1, with 9 bases that match TRBD1. CDR1 and CDR2 (germline): SEHNR, FQNEAQ (reference sequence). CDR3 size: 15 residues. After removal of 5 bases from V and 8 bases from J, the junction contained 10 bases not matched to a gene. The CDR3 loop is CASSLPLQGAYEQFF. In DNA form, the CDR3 reads TGTGCCAGCAGCCTACCCCTACAGGGGGCCTATGAGCAGTTCTTC.

The table lists this clonotype with a few counts. V is TRBV5-6 and J is TRBJ2-1, with TRBD1 as a possible D gene (6 bases). Germline CDR1 SGHDT, CDR2 YYEEEE. The germline V and J ends were trimmed by 5 bases and 9 bases, with 15 bases remaining between them. The CDR3 totals 13 residues. CDR3 bases: TGTGCCAGCAGGGTGGTGGGGGCTATTGAGCAGTTCTTC. Translated, it gives CASRVVGAIEQFF.

The gene calls are TRBV28 and TRBJ1-1; 7 nucleotides agree with TRBD1. Germline V lookup: CDR1 MDHEN, CDR2 SYDVKM. The CDR3 is 15 residues long. The ends lost 6 bases at V and 1 base at J; junction bases unmatched: 8. The CDR3 loop is CASRLGTAPNTEAFF. The CDR3 DNA reads as TGTGCCAGCAGACTCGGGACAGCTCCGAACACTGAAGCTTTCTTT.

This clonotype showed up just a few times. The V gene is TRBV14, the J gene TRBJ2-7; D is tentatively TRBD1 or TRBD2 (5 bases each). Trimming shortened V by 1 base and J by 2 bases, and 9 bases separated the two germline ends. This CDR3 comprises 14 residues. From germline, CDR1 is SGHDN and CDR2 FVKESK. The CDR3 DNA sequence: TGTGCCAGCAGCCAAGTCAGGGAGCCCTACGAGCAGTACTTC. Its protein product is CASSQVREPYEQYF.

The V gene is TRBV6-2 or TRBV6-3, the J gene TRBJ2-1; 12 bases map to TRBD2. Germline-derived CDR1 and CDR2 are MNHEY and SVGEGT. The CDR3 has 17 amino acids. Germline trimming cut 0 bases from V and 7 bases from J; bases unmatched to any gene: 7. Written as DNA, the CDR3 is TGTGCCAGCAGTTACTCGAGCGGACTAGCGGGGTGGAATGAGCAGTTCTTC. It translates to CASSYSSGLAGWNEQFF.

V gene TRBV29-1 combines with J gene TRBJ2-3; unclear D gene. V lost 3 bases and J 2 bases, leaving 15 bases between the germline ends. Germline CDR1 and CDR2: SQVTM and ANQGSEA. This CDR3 contains 15 residues. Here the CDR3 reads CSVEWSISVTDTQYF. CDR3 coding DNA: TGCAGCGTTGAGTGGTCGATTTCAGTCACAGATACGCAGTATTTT.

The chain carries TRBV27 and TRBJ2-2; TRBD2 matches 9 bases. The germline V gene encodes CDR1 MNHEY and CDR2 SMNVEV (reference sequence). With 1 base clipped from V and 6 bases from J, the junction kept 3 bases outside the gene matches. The CDR3 extends over 15 amino acids. The CDR3, as DNA: TGTGCCAGCAGTTTATGGGCTAGCGGGGCCGGGGAGCTGTTTTTT. This encodes CASSLWASGAGELFF.